This is a list of T cell receptor beta chains from one sample in a study of PD-1 blockade in classical Hodgkin lymphoma. TCRdb's table, derived via immunoSEQ multiplex PCR, lists solely in-frame clones and lacks some. The profile shows 90,000 to 140,000 clones, roughly nine tenths of them singletons. This specimen consisted of peripheral blood mononuclear cells (PBMCs), obtained before the fourth cycle of nivolumab. Receptors were obtained from a human donor with classical Hodgkin lymphoma. CDR3s include the opening cysteine and the closing phenylalanine or tryptophan. A D gene is named only where the DNA matches it firmly. Some rows mark clone size as missing; the rest say once, few, many or name a class of expanded clone.

clone_size d_call j_call v_call cdr3_nt cdr3_aa
NA NA TRBJ1-2 TRBV6-5 TGTGCCAGCACCGGACGGAGTTACAACTATGGCTACACCTTC CASTGRSYNYGYTF
NA NA TRBJ2-7 TRBV6-5 TGTGCCAGCAGTTACGTGCAGGGATCCTACGAGCAGTACTTC CASSYVQGSYEQYF
NA NA TRBJ2-7 TRBV7-9 TGTGCCAGCAGCTTGGAAACAGGGCTCTCCGAGCAGTACTTC CASSLETGLSEQYF
NA TRBD2 TRBJ2-7 TRBV7-9 TGTGCCAGCAGCTTATTTATTGGACTAGCGGGAAACGAGCAGTACTTC CASSLFIGLAGNEQYF
NA NA TRBJ2-3 TRBV7-2 TGTGCCAGCAGCATCTTGACTAAAGATACGCAGTATTTT CASSILTKDTQYF
NA NA TRBJ2-6 TRBV13 TGTGCCAGCAGCTTAAACCGCCTTAGGGCCAACGTCCTGACTTTC CASSLNRLRANVLTF
few NA TRBJ2-7 TRBV4-3 TGCGCCAGCAGCCAAGATAGGATGACCTACGAGCAGTACTTC CASSQDRMTYEQYF
once TRBD1 TRBJ1-6 TRBV30 TGTGCCTGGACCTGGACAGGGGCTAGCTCCTATAATTCACCCCTCCACTTT CAWTWTGASSYNSPLHF
NA NA TRBJ2-1 TRBV27 TGTGCCAGCAGTTTATTGAGCGGGTGGGGCAATGAGCAGTTCTTC CASSLLSGWGNEQFF
NA NA TRBJ2-7 TRBV6-5 TGTGCCAGCAGTTACCCCCCTAGGCAGGGGACCTACGAGCAGTACTTC CASSYPPRQGTYEQYF